Sequencing of this T cell receptor (beta chain) was carried out in a study of T cells in Graves' hyperthyroidism and ophthalmopathy. J was trimmed by 5 bases and V by 11 bases; bases with no gene match: 6. Germline CDR1 is ENHRY and CDR2 is SYGVKD. The CDR3 runs 13 residues. Researchers amplified the TCR beta CDR3 regions from RNA transcripts. A set of HTBI primers served as the primers for a first-round RT-PCR of the TCR CDR3. TCRdb re-called the multiplex PCR reads through MiXCR, storing one row per CDR3 protein. The sample has 400,000 to 500,000 distinct CDR3 sequences, roughly 14% seen once; the top ten hold over 15%.

The sequence was collected from a woman aged 18-35 years with Graves' hyperthyroidism. The chain links TRBV10-3 to TRBJ2-1; 10 nucleotides align to TRBD2. The specimen sequenced was blood. CDR3 sequence: CALAGAGDNEQFF. The CDR3 DNA follows: TGTGCCCTAGCGGGGGCGGGGGACAATGAGCAGTTCTTC.